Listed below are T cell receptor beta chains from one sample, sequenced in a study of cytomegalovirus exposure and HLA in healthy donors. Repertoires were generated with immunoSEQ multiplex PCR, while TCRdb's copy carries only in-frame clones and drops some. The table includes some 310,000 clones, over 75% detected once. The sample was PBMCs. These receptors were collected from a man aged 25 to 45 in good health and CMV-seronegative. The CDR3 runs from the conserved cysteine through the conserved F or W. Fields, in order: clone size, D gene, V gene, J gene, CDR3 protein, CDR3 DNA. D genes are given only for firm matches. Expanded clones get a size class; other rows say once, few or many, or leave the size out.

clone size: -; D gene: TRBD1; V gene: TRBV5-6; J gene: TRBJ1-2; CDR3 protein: CASSLDPGGYGYTF; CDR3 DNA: TGTGCCAGCAGCTTAGACCCAGGGGGCTATGGCTACACCTTC
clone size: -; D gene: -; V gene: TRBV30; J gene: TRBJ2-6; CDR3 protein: CAWSVRVSGANVLTF; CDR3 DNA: TGTGCCTGGAGTGTACGAGTCTCTGGGGCCAACGTCCTGACTTTC
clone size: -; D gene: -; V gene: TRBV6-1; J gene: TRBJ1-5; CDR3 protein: CASSENPGQSNQPQHF; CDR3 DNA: TGTGCCAGCAGTGAAAACCCCGGACAGAGCAATCAGCCCCAGCATTTT
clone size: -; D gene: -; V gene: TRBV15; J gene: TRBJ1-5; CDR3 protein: CATSSRLGGQPQHF; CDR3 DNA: TGTGCCACCAGCAGTAGATTGGGGGGTCAGCCCCAGCATTTT
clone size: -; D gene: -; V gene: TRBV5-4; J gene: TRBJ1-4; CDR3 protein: CASSLALRPPGTTNEKLFF; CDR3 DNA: TGTGCCAGCAGCTTGGCCCTGAGGCCACCCGGAACTACTAATGAAAAACTGTTTTTT
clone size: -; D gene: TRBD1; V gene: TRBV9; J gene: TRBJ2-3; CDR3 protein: CASSAGQSTSTDTQYF; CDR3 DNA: TGTGCCAGCAGCGCGGGACAGTCTACTTCCACAGATACGCAGTATTTT
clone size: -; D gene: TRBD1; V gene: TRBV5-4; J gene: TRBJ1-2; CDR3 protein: CASRGGQGGGYTF; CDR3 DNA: TGTGCCAGCAGGGGGGGACAGGGCGGTGGCTACACCTTC
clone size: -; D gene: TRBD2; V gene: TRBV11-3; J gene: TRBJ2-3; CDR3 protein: CASSSVGGGLPDTQYF; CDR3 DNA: TGTGCCAGCAGCTCCGTCGGGGGGGGGCTACCAGATACGCAGTATTTT
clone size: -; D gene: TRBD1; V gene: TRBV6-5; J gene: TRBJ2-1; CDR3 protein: CASSPGTGDYNEQFF; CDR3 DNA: TGTGCCAGCAGTCCCGGGACAGGAGACTACAATGAGCAGTTCTTC
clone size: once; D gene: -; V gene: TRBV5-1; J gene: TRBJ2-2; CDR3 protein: CASSHPRTGELFF; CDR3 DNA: TGCGCCAGCAGCCACCCGCGCACCGGGGAGCTGTTTTTT
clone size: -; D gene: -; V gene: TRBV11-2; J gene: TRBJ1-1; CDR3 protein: CASSAGSGGARTEAFF; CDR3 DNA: TGTGCCAGCAGCGCCGGATCGGGGGGGGCGCGCACTGAAGCTTTCTTT
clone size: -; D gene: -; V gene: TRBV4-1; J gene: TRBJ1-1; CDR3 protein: CASSREGLTKSLNTEAFF; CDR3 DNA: TGCGCCAGCAGCCGGGAGGGACTTACCAAAAGCCTGAACACTGAAGCTTTCTTT
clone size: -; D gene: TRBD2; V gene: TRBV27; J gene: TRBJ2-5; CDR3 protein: CASSPSLAGGLTTQYF; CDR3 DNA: TGTGCCAGCAGCCCGTCACTAGCGGGGGGACTCACGACCCAGTACTTC
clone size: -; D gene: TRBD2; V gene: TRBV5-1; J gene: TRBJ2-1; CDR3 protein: CASSSGTSGAYNEQFF; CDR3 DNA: TGCGCCAGCAGTTCCGGGACTAGCGGGGCTTACAATGAGCAGTTCTTC
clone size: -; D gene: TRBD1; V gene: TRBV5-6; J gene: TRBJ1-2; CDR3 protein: CASSLGRSGGAIGYTF; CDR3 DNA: TGTGCCAGCAGCTTGGGTCGTTCAGGGGGCGCGATTGGCTACACCTTC
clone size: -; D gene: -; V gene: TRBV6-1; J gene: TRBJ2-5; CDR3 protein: CASSDWGEETQYF; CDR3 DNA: TGTGCCAGCAGTGATTGGGGGGAAGAGACCCAGTACTTC
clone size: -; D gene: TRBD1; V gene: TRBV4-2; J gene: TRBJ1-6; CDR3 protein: CASSAKDRGSNNSPLHF; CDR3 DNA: TGTGCCAGCAGCGCGAAGGACAGGGGATCCAATAATTCACCCCTCCACTTT
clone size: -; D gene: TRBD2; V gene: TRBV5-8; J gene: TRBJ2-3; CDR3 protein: CASSLEVVAGGSTDTQYF; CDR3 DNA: TGTGCCAGCAGCTTGGAAGTTGTAGCGGGGGGTTCCACAGATACGCAGTATTTT
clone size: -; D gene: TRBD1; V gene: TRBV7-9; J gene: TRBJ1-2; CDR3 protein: CASSSQTGGIYGYTF; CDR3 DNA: TGTGCCAGCAGCTCACAGACAGGGGGCATCTATGGCTACACCTTC
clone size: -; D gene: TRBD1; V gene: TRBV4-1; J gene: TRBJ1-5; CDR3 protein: CASSQFGTGNQPQHF; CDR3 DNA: TGCGCCAGCAGCCAATTTGGGACAGGGAACCAGCCCCAGCATTTT
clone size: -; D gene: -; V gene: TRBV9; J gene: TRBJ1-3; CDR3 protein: CASSVTLGPNRGNTIYF; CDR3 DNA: TGTGCCAGCAGCGTGACCCTGGGCCCGAATCGGGGAAACACCATATATTTT
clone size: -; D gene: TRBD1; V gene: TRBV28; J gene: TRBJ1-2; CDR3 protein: CASRTTGGVYYGYTF; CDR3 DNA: TGTGCCAGCAGAACAACAGGGGGGGTCTACTATGGCTACACCTTC